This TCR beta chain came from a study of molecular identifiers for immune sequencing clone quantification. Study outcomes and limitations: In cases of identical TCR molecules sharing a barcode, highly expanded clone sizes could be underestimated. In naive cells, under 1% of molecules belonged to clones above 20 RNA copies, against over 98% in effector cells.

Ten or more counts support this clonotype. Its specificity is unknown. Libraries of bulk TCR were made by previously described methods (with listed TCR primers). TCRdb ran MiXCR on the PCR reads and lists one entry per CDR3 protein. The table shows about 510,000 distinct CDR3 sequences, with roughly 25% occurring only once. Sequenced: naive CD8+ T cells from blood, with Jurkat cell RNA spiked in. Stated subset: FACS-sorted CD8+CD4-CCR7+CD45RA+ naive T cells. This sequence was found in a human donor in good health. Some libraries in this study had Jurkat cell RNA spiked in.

This CDR3 is CATSELTGMTGELFF. In DNA form, the CDR3 reads TGTGCCACCAGTGAGCTGACAGGGATGACCGGGGAGCTGTTTTTT. The chain is built from TRBV24-1 and TRBJ2-2; 7 nucleotides line up with TRBD1. V lost 4 bases and J lost 5; bases outside the gene matches: 6. CDR1 is KGHDR, CDR2 SFDVKD, per germline. This CDR3 contains 15 residues.